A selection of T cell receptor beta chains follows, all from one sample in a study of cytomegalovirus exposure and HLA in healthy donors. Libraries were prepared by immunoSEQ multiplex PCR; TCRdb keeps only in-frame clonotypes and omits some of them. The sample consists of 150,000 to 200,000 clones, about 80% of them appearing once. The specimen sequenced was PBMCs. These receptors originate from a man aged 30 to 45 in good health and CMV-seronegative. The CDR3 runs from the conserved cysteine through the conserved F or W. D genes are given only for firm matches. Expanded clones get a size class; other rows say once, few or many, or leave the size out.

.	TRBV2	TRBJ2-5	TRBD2	TGTGCCAGCAGTGAGCGTCTAGCGGGGATGTACCAAGAGACCCAGTACTTC	CASSERLAGMYQETQYF
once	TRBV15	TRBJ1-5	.	TGTGCCACCAGCAGTAGGACAACGTCGTCTCAGCCCCAGCATTTT	CATSSRTTSSQPQHF
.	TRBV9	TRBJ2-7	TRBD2	TGTGCCAGCAGCGCGAGACCCCCCAGAACTAGCGGGATTGGGTTTCGTTTCTACGAGCAGTACTTC	CASSARPPRTSGIGFRFYEQYF
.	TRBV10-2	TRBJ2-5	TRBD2	TGCGCCAGCAGTCAAATGAGACTAGCGGGTGACCAAGAGACCCAGTACTTC	CASSQMRLAGDQETQYF
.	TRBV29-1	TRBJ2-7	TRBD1	TGCAGCGTCCGGTCCAGGGGGCGCATCGACGAGCAGTACTTC	CSVRSRGRIDEQYF
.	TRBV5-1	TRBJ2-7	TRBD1	TGCGCCAGCGGGAAGGGACAGAACTCCTACGAGCAGTACTTC	CASGKGQNSYEQYF
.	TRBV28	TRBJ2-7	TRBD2	TGTGCCAGCAGTCTTAGGACTAGTCCTAATACACCATACGAGCAGTACTTC	CASSLRTSPNTPYEQYF
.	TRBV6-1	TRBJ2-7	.	TGTGCCATCGATGGGCGGGCCTACGAGCAGTACTTC	CAIDGRAYEQYF
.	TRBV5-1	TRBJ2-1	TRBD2	TGCGCCAGCAGCTCCGTCGGGACTAGCGGGTGGAATGAGCAGTTCTTC	CASSSVGTSGWNEQFF
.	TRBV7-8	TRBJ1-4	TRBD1	TGTGCCAGCAGCTCGGCCGGGACAGGGGCGGAAAAACTGTTTTTT	CASSSAGTGAEKLFF
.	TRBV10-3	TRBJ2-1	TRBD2	TGTGCCATCAGCCCCCGACAAAAACTAGCGGGAGGGTTGGATGAGCAGTTCTTC	CAISPRQKLAGGLDEQFF
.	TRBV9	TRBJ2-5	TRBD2	TGTGCCAGCAGCGCCCTAAGCGGGAGCCGAGAGACCCAGTACTTC	CASSALSGSRETQYF
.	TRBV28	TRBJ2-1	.	TGTGCCAGCAGTCTAGTTGGGGAATTCACAGGGCAGTTCTTC	CASSLVGEFTGQFF
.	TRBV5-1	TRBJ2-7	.	TGCGCCAGCAGCTTCCGGGGTGGGAGGTACGAGCAGTACTTC	CASSFRGGRYEQYF
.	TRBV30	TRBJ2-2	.	TGTGCCTGGAGTCCAACAAGGGAGCTGTTTTTT	CAWSPTRELFF
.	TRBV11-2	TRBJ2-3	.	TGTGCCAGCAGCTTTGCTCCCGGGTATACGCAGTATTTT	CASSFAPGYTQYF
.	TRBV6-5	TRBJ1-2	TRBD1	TGTGCCAGCAGTAAAGGACAGGGCGGCTATGGCTACACCTTC	CASSKGQGGYGYTF
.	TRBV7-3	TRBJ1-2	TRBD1	TGTGCCAGCAGCCCGGGACAGGGTGTCTATGGCTACACCTTC	CASSPGQGVYGYTF
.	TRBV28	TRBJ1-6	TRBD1	TGTGCCAGCAGTCTTCCGGGACAGGAGTTTTATAATTCACCCCTCCACTTT	CASSLPGQEFYNSPLHF
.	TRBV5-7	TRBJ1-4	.	TGTGCCAGCAGCTTGGGAGGCGCAGTTGCAACTAATGAAAAACTGTTTTTT	CASSLGGAVATNEKLFF
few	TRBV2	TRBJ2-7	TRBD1	TGTGCCAGCAGACTAGACAGGGGCGAGCAGTACTTC	CASRLDRGEQYF
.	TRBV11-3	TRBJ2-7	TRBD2	TGTGCCAGCAGCTTAGGGGGGGGCGAGCAGTACTTC	CASSLGGGEQYF
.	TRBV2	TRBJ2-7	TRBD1	TGTGCCAGCAGTGAAGAGTCAGGGGGTGGCTACGAGCAGTACTTC	CASSEESGGGYEQYF
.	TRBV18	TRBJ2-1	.	TGTGCCAGCTCACCGTCGAACCGACAGATTGCAGGGGCGGTCGTCTTC	CASSPSNRQIAGAVVF
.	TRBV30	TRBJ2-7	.	TGTGCCTGGAGTGTCCGGGGAACGAGCTCCTACGAGCAGTACTTC	CAWSVRGTSSYEQYF
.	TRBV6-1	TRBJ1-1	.	TGTGCCAGCAGTGCCAGGGGTAACACTGAAGCTTTCTTT	CASSARGNTEAFF
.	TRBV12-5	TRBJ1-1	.	TGTGCTAGTGGTAACAGGGTAACTGGGAACACTGAAGCTTTCTTT	CASGNRVTGNTEAFF
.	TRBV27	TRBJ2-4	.	TGTGCCAGCAGTTGGACAAGGGGGGGTACGGACATTCAGTACTTC	CASSWTRGGTDIQYF
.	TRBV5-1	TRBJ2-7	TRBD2	TGCGCCAGCAGCTTGGGACTAGCGGGTTCCTACGAGCAGTACTTC	CASSLGLAGSYEQYF
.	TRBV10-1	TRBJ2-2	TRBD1	TGCGCCAGCAGTGAGTTCTCAGGGACAGGGAACACCGGGGAGCTGTTTTTT	CASSEFSGTGNTGELFF
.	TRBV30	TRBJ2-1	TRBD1	TGTGCCTGGAGGATTCGGACAGGGGGGATGAATGAGCAGTTCTTC	CAWRIRTGGMNEQFF
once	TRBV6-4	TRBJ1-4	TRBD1	TGTGCCACCCGCCACAGGGGCGAAAAACTGTTTTTT	CATRHRGEKLFF
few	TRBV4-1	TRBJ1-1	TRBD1	TGCGCCAGCAGCCAACCCCGACAGGGATACACTGAAGCTTTCTTT	CASSQPRQGYTEAFF
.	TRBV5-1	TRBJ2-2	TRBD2	TGCGCCAGCAGCTTGAGGCTAGCGGGCCCTACCGGGGAGCTGTTTTTT	CASSLRLAGPTGELFF
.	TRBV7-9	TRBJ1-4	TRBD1	TGTGCCAGCAGCTTAATCCAGGGGGCTGATGAAAAACTGTTTTTT	CASSLIQGADEKLFF
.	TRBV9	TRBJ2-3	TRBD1	TGTGCCAGCAGCTTTCGGACAGGGACCCTCACAGATACGCAGTATTTT	CASSFRTGTLTDTQYF
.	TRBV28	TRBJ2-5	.	TGTGCCAGCAGTTCGCAGTGGACCCAGTACTTC	CASSSQWTQYF
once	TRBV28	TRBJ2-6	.	TGTGCCAGCAGTCGAGCCTTCACAGTACCTGGGGCCAACGTCCTGACTTTC	CASSRAFTVPGANVLTF
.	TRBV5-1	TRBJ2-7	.	TGCGCCGGCAGCTTGGCCTTCGGGGACTCCTACGAGCAGTACTTC	CAGSLAFGDSYEQYF
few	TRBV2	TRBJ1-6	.	TGTGCCAGCAGTGGGGGCCCAAATTCACCCCTCCACTTT	CASSGGPNSPLHF
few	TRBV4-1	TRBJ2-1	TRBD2	TGCGCCAGCAGCCAAACTGGACTAGCGGGAGTTAGGTCCTACAATGAGCAGTTCTTC	CASSQTGLAGVRSYNEQFF
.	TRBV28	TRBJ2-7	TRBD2	TGTGCCAGCAGTTTAGCGCTAGCGGGCTCCTACGAGCAGTACTTC	CASSLALAGSYEQYF
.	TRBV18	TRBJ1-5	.	TGTGCCAGCTCACTCGGTAGCAATCAGCCCCAGCATTTT	CASSLGSNQPQHF
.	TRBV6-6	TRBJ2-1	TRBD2	TGTGCCAGCAGTTACCGGGCTAGCGGACCGTACAATGAGCAGTTCTTC	CASSYRASGPYNEQFF
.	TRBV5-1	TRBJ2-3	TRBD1	TGCGCCAGCAGCTTGGGGGACAGAACAGATACGCAGTATTTT	CASSLGDRTDTQYF
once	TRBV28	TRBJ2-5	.	TGTGCCAGCAGCCGCCCTGGTCAGGGCCACGAGTTGGCCCAGTACTTC	CASSRPGQGHELAQYF
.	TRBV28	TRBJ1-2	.	TGTGCCAGCAGATCGCTGTTCGGACAGCCCTATGGCTACACCTTC	CASRSLFGQPYGYTF
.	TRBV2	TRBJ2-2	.	TGTGCCAGCAGTGGGGAGTCCAACACCGGGGAGCTGTTTTTT	CASSGESNTGELFF
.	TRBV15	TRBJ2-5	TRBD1	TGTGCCACCAGCGAAGGACAGGGGGTCCGGGAGACCCAGTACTTC	CATSEGQGVRETQYF
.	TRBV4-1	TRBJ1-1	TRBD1	TGCGCCAGCAGAAAGACAGGGGGGCCTGAAGCTTTCTTT	CASRKTGGPEAFF
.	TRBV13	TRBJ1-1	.	TGTGCCAGCAGCCCCCCCCGGGGAGGGAACACTGAAGCTTTCTTT	CASSPPRGGNTEAFF
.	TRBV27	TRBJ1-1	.	TGTGCCAGCAGCACTAAGATGAACACTGAAGCTTTCTTT	CASSTKMNTEAFF
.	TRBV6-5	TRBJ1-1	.	TGTGCCAGCAGTGTTGGGGGGGGGTACACTGAAGCTTTCTTT	CASSVGGGYTEAFF
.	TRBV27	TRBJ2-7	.	TGTGCCAGCAGTATTCGACAGGATCGAGCGCAGTACTTC	CASSIRQDRAQYF